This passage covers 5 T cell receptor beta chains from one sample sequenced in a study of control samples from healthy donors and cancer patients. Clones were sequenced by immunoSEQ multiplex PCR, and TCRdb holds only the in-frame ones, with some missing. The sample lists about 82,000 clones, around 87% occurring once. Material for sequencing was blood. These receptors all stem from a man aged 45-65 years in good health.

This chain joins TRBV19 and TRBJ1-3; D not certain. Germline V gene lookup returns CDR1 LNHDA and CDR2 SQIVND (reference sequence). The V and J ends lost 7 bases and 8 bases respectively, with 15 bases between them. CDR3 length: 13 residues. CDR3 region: CASTLGSMDTIYF. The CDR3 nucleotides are TGTGCCAGTACCCTGGGGTCCATGGACACCATATATTTT.

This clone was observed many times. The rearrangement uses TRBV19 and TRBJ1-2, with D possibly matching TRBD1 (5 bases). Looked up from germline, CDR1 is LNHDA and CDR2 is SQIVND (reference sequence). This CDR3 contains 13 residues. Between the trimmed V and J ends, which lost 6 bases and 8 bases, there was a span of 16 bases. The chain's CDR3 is CASRVTEGIGYTF. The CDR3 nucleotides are TGTGCCAGTAGAGTCACTGAGGGGATCGGCTACACCTTC.

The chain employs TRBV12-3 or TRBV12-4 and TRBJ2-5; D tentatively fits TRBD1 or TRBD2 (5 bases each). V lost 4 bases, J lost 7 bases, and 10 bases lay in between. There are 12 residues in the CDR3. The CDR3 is CASSSGPGTQYF. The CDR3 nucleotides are TGTGCCAGCAGTTCGGGGCCGGGGACCCAGTACTTC.

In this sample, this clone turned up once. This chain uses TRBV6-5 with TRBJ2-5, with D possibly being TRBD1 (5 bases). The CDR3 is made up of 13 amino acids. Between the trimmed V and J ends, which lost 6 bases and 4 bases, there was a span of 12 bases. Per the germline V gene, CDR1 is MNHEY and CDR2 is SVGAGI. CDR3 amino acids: CASRNTGSETQYF. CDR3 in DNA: TGTGCCAGCAGAAACACAGGATCAGAGACCCAGTACTTC.

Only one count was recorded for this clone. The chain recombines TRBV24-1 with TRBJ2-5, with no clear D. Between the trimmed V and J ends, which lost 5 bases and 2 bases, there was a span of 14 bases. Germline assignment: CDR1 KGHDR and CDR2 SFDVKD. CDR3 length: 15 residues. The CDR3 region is CATSVAAHAQETQYF. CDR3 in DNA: TGTGCCACCAGTGTGGCGGCTCACGCGCAAGAGACCCAGTACTTC.